The 23 T cell receptor beta chains below all came from one sample that was sequenced in a study of blood T cell repertoires in COVID-19. TCRdb's table, derived via immunoSEQ multiplex PCR, lists solely in-frame clones and lacks some. The repertoire holds around 190,000 clones, roughly 76% seen once, with more than 9.5% in the top ten. Source material: peripheral blood. These receptors were obtained from a middle-aged woman with COVID-19, enrolled during active disease.

CDR3 coding DNA: TGTGCCAGCAGCCCAAACCACAGGGTCGGTGGGGCCAACGTCCTGACTTTC. Residues: CASSPNHRVGGANVLTF. The chain employs TRBV7-3 and TRBJ2-6; TRBD1 is a possible D gene (6 bases). Trimming stripped 5 bases from V and 3 bases from J, with 17 bases between. The length of the CDR3 is 17 residues. The germline V gene has CDR1 SGHTA and CDR2 FQGTGA.

This clone came up a few times. The chain employs TRBV7-9 and TRBJ2-3; D might be TRBD1 (5 bases). Trimming left V 7 bases short and J 4 bases short, with 15 bases between. This CDR3 is 14 amino acids long. Germline CDR1 SEHNR, CDR2 FQNEAQ (reference sequence). CDR3 protein: CASISGSGADTQYF. CDR3 bases: TGTGCCAGCATCTCAGGGTCAGGTGCAGATACGCAGTATTTT.

This sequence joins TRBV6-6 and TRBJ1-3; D ambiguous. CDR1 MNHNY and CDR2 SVGAGI come from the germline V gene (reference sequence). The CDR3 sequence is 15 residues long. V was shortened by 0 bases and J by 3 bases, with 9 bases between the two germline ends. CDR3 sequence reads: CASSYSSGGGNTIYF. The CDR3 DNA reads as TGTGCCAGCAGTTACTCGTCGGGAGGTGGAAACACCATATATTTT.

The CDR3 coding sequence is TGTGCCATCAGTGGGACAGGGTACGAGCAGTACGTC. Residues: CAISGTGYEQYV. The chain links TRBV10-3 to TRBJ2-7; TRBD1 agrees at 8 bases. Germline-derived CDR1 and CDR2 are ENHRY and SYGVKD. Trimming took 4 bases from V and 4 from J; bases not matched to a gene: 0. CDR3 size: 12 residues.

V usage is TRBV9 and J usage is TRBJ2-6, with unresolved D. V dropped 0 bases and J dropped 0 bases, with 4 bases sitting between them. Germline V gene sequence: CDR1 SGDLS, CDR2 YYNGEE. This CDR3 has 15 amino acids. For the CDR3, the DNA is TGTGCCAGCAGCGTAGGGAGCTCTGGGGCCAACGTCCTGACTTTC. This encodes CASSVGSSGANVLTF.

The chain couples TRBV11-2 to TRBJ2-1, with 7 bases lining up with TRBD1. CDR3 length equals 13 residues. Germline V gene sequence: CDR1 SGHAT, CDR2 FQNNGV. With 5 bases clipped from V and 4 bases from J, the junction kept 2 bases outside the gene matches. The chain's CDR3 is CASSMGQYNEQFF. In DNA form, the CDR3 reads TGTGCCAGCAGCATGGGACAGTACAATGAGCAGTTCTTC.

CDR3: CSVEARSGRERGPADTQYF. The CDR3 DNA is TGCAGCGTTGAGGCGCGGAGCGGCAGGGAGAGGGGGCCCGCGGATACGCAGTATTTT. The J gene is TRBJ2-3, the V gene TRBV29-1; TRBD1 matches 7 bases. CDR3 size: 19 residues. Germline CDR1 is SQVTM and CDR2 is ANQGSEA. Losses at the gene ends were 3 bases for V and 6 bases for J; bases not matched to a gene: 24.

This clone showed up many times. The chain joins TRBV28 to TRBJ2-7; 7 bases fit TRBD1. The CDR3 is 19 residues long. From germline, CDR1 is MDHEN and CDR2 SYDVKM. Trimming removed 5 bases from V and 4 bases from J; junction bases left unmatched: 23. CDR3: CASSALYTPKTGKSYEQYF. The CDR3 DNA sequence: TGTGCCAGCAGTGCACTATACACACCCAAGACAGGGAAGTCATACGAGCAGTACTTC. Supplemented by reference TRBV28 and TRBJ2-7, the full variable domain reads DVKVTQSSRYLVKRTGEKVFLECVQDMDHENMFWYRQDPGLGLRLIYFSYDVKMKEKGDIPEGYSVSREKKERFSLILESASTNQTSMYLCASSALYTPKTGKSYEQYFGPGTRLTVT.

This clone was seen only a few times. The gene calls are TRBV28 and TRBJ2-1; 13 bases match TRBD2. V lost 5 bases, J lost 7 bases, and 11 bases stayed unmatched. Germline loops: CDR1 MDHEN, CDR2 SYDVKM. CDR3 size: 17 residues. This CDR3 reads CASSPHVGLAGRNEQFF. As DNA, the CDR3 is TGTGCCAGCAGTCCCCACGTGGGACTAGCGGGAAGGAATGAGCAGTTCTTC.

As DNA, the CDR3 is TGTGCCAGTAGGCGGGAACAGGTCACAGATACGCAGTATTTT. Translating gives CASRREQVTDTQYF. This rearrangement joins TRBV19 to TRBJ2-3; weak D call: TRBD2 (6 bases). The CDR3 contains 14 residues. V was trimmed by 6 bases and J by 2 bases, leaving 12 bases between them. In germline, CDR1 is LNHDA, CDR2 SQIVND (reference sequence).

This clone has more than one count but fewer than ten. The DNA of the CDR3 is TGTGCCAGCAGCTTAATCGAGCGGATGTATGGCTACACCTTC. Residues: CASSLIERMYGYTF. The chain has TRBV7-9 and TRBJ1-2; D gene ambiguous. The V end was cut by 2 bases, the J end by 5 bases, with 12 bases between. In germline, CDR1 is SEHNR, CDR2 FQNEAQ (reference sequence). This CDR3 is 14 amino acids long.

This clone was counted a few times. J is TRBJ1-6 and V is TRBV2; the D is unclear. The germline CDR1 and CDR2 sequences are SNHLY and FYNNEI. The ends were cut back, 7 bases at V and 9 bases at J, with 16 bases in the middle. The CDR3 runs to 14 residues. The CDR3 protein is CASKGPAGISPLHF. CDR3 DNA sequence: TGTGCCAGCAAAGGCCCGGCGGGGATTTCACCCCTCCACTTT. Supplemented by reference TRBV2 and TRBJ1-6, the full variable domain reads EPEVTQTPSHQVTQMGQEVILRCVPISNHLYFYWYRQILGQKVEFLVSFYNNEISEKSEIFDDQFSVERPDGSNFTLKIRSTKLEDSAMYFCASKGPAGISPLHFGNGTRLTVT.

V and J are TRBV29-1 and TRBJ2-1; 7 bases agree with TRBD2. CDR1 and CDR2 from the germline V gene are SQVTM and ANQGSEA. Trimming removed 5 bases from V and 0 bases from J; junction bases left unmatched: 7. CDR3 length equals 15 residues. CDR3 DNA: TGCAGCGTTTCTAGGGGCGGGAGCTCCTACAATGAGCAGTTCTTC. This translates into CSVSRGGSSYNEQFF.

A few counts support this clone. The rearrangement joins TRBV7-3 to TRBJ1-1, with a possible D match to TRBD1 (5 bases). The length of the CDR3 is 14 residues. The germline gives CDR1 SGHTA, CDR2 FQGTGA. Between the trimmed V and J ends, which lost 3 bases and 2 bases, there was a span of 10 bases. The CDR3 is CASSLRQRNTEAFF. CDR3 coding DNA: TGTGCCAGCAGCTTGAGACAGAGAAACACTGAAGCTTTCTTT.

The J gene is TRBJ1-1, the V gene TRBV29-1; no definite D call. Trimming took 3 bases from V and 2 from J, leaving 13 bases between them. Germline lookup yields CDR1 SQVTM and CDR2 ANQGSEA. This CDR3 contains 14 residues. The CDR3 here is CSVDGRTGNTEAFF. CDR3 DNA sequence: TGCAGCGTTGATGGCCGTACGGGAAACACTGAAGCTTTCTTT.

The V gene is TRBV2, the J gene TRBJ2-1; 9 nucleotides align to TRBD2. In germline, CDR1 is SNHLY, CDR2 FYNNEI. V shed 3 bases and J 6 bases; nucleotides not matched to a gene: 6. The CDR3 length is 15 residues. The DNA of the CDR3 is TGTGCCAGCAGTGATAAGTTGCGGGAGGGCAATGAGCAGTTCTTC. It encodes CASSDKLREGNEQFF.

The sample holds a few counts of this clone. The chain couples TRBV6-1 to TRBJ1-5; TRBD1 matches at 8 bases. The trim removed 4 bases at V and 7 bases at J, leaving 12 bases unmatched. The CDR3 spans 16 residues. Germline V lookup: CDR1 MNHNS, CDR2 SASEGT. The CDR3 sequence is CASSGTGQGAGQPQHF. The CDR3 nucleotides read TGTGCCAGCAGTGGTACGGGGCAGGGGGCTGGACAGCCCCAGCATTTT.

The chain is built from TRBV19 and TRBJ2-1; tentative D call: TRBD2 (6 bases). This CDR3 has 16 amino acids. In germline, CDR1 is LNHDA, CDR2 SQIVND (reference sequence). Trimming took 4 bases from V and 7 from J, leaving 20 bases between them. The CDR3 DNA reads as TGTGCCAGTAGTACTCTGGCGGGGAGCGTTTTAAATGAGCAGTTCTTC. Translating it yields CASSTLAGSVLNEQFF.

V and J are TRBV5-6 and TRBJ1-1; possible D gene TRBD1, 5 bases. V lost 2 bases, J lost 4 bases, and 12 bases lay in between. The CDR3 spans 14 residues. Germline V gene sequence: CDR1 SGHDT, CDR2 YYEEEE. The CDR3 here is CASSFSRVRTEAFF. Written as DNA, the CDR3 is TGTGCCAGCAGCTTTTCCAGGGTCCGCACTGAAGCTTTCTTT.

The rearrangement joins TRBV11-1 to TRBJ2-2; D possibly corresponds to TRBD1 (6 bases). V was pared by 3 bases and J by 7 bases, with 15 bases between. Germline CDR1 SGHAT, CDR2 FQDESV (reference sequence). The CDR3 covers 15 residues. The DNA of the CDR3 is TGTGCCAGCAGCTTCGACAGGTCAAGTGTCGGGGAGCTGTTTTTT. Residues: CASSFDRSSVGELFF.

The chain carries TRBV9 and TRBJ2-5; the D gene is possibly TRBD2 (6 bases). There are 16 residues in the CDR3. Germline V lookup: CDR1 SGDLS, CDR2 YYNGEE. Trimming stripped 3 bases from V and 1 base from J, with 16 bases between. The CDR3 spells CASSAEGLVFQETQYF. The CDR3 bases are TGTGCCAGCAGCGCGGAGGGCCTAGTCTTCCAAGAGACCCAGTACTTC.

This chain links TRBV30 with TRBJ2-5; 13 bases agree with TRBD2. This CDR3 is built from 16 residues. The V and J ends lost 0 bases and 4 bases, in that order; junction bases with no gene match: 5. The germline CDR1 and CDR2 sequences are GTSNPN and SVGIG (reference sequence). DNA of the CDR3: TGTGCCTGGAGTGTACTAGCGGGGGGGCGTGGAGAGACCCAGTACTTC. Protein product: CAWSVLAGGRGETQYF.

The rearrangement joins TRBV5-6 to TRBJ1-1, with D hard to call. Germline-derived CDR1 and CDR2 are SGHDT and YYEEEE. The V gene lost 0 bases and the J gene lost 4 bases, with 4 bases spanning the gap. The CDR3 is 12 residues long. The CDR3 loop is CASSLGSTEAFF. For the CDR3, the DNA is TGTGCCAGCAGCTTGGGTAGCACTGAAGCTTTCTTT.